Listed here are 2 T cell receptor beta chains from one sample, sequenced in a study of blood T cell repertoires in COVID-19. The method was immunoSEQ multiplex PCR; TCRdb's version includes in-frame clones alone and lacks a portion of them. The sample holds about 60,000 clones, approximately 83% seen once. Sequenced input: peripheral blood. The receptors shown here come from a man in his forties or fifties with COVID-19, enrolled during active disease.

The rearrangement links TRBV6-6 to TRBJ2-7; TRBD2 aligns across 10 bases. Germline CDR1 is MNHNY and CDR2 is SVGAGI (reference sequence). Unmatched junction bases numbered 8, after V lost 5 bases and J lost 4 bases. CDR3 length: 15 residues. The CDR3 loop reads CASSGASGSRYEQYF. The CDR3 DNA reads as TGTGCCAGCAGTGGGGCTAGCGGGAGTCGGTACGAGCAGTACTTC.

The chain has TRBV30 and TRBJ1-4, with D tentatively TRBD1 (6 bases). The CDR3 has 14 residues. The germline V and J ends were trimmed by 1 base and 8 bases, with 14 bases remaining between them. The germline V gene has CDR1 GTSNPN and CDR2 SVGIG (reference sequence). The CDR3 sequence is CAWSAHRVEEKLFF. CDR3 DNA: TGTGCCTGGAGTGCCCACAGGGTAGAGGAAAAACTGTTTTTT.